This entry lists 10 T cell receptor beta chains sequenced from one sample in a study of identical twins. TCRdb fed the 5' RACE reads into MiXCR, producing one record per CDR3 protein. The sample has 1,800,000 or so distinct CDR3 sequences, about 32% seen once. Specimen: cord blood. These receptors originate from a newborn girl in good health.

The rearrangement uses TRBV24-1 and TRBJ2-1, with 10 nucleotides matching TRBD2. The germline V gene encodes CDR1 KGHDR and CDR2 SFDVKD. Trimming took 4 bases from V and 2 from J; bases not matched to a gene: 4. The CDR3 runs to 16 residues. CDR3 sequence reads: CATSEGGTSAYNEQFF. The DNA of the CDR3 is TGTGCCACCAGTGAGGGGGGGACTAGCGCCTACAATGAGCAGTTCTTC.

The J gene is TRBJ1-1, the V gene TRBV25-1; 9 positions match TRBD1. Germline CDR1 and CDR2: MGHDK and SYGVNS. This CDR3 has 15 residues. Trimming removed 11 bases from V and 0 bases from J; junction bases left unmatched: 10. The DNA of the CDR3 is TGTGCCTCCCGAGGGACAGGGAGCATGAACACTGAAGCTTTCTTT. Its protein product is CASRGTGSMNTEAFF.

This clonotype showed up just a few times. CDR3 in amino acids: CASSAPGPLSYNEQFF. In DNA, the CDR3 is TGTGCCAGCAGTGCCCCGGGCCCTCTCTCCTACAATGAGCAGTTCTTC. This chain joins TRBV21-1 and TRBJ2-1; TRBD2, the table's D call, lacks a check against the DNA. TRBV21-1 is flagged as a pseudogene. This CDR3 has 16 residues.

This clonotype was counted between two and nine times. J is TRBJ1-1 and V is TRBV29-1; D is unclear. The CDR3 spans 11 residues. CDR1 is SQVTM, CDR2 ANQGSEA, per germline. V was cut by 8 bases and J by 4 bases, with 11 bases left in between. The chain's CDR3 is CSPDGPTEAFF. The DNA of the CDR3 is TGCAGCCCGGACGGCCCCACTGAAGCTTTCTTT.

This clonotype was detected a few times. The V gene is TRBV28, the J gene TRBJ2-7; the D gene is possibly TRBD2 (6 bases). The CDR3 covers 15 residues. Trimming cost V 4 bases and J 0 bases, with 13 bases left between them. The germline gives CDR1 MDHEN, CDR2 SYDVKM. CDR3 bases: TGTGCCAGCAGTTCAATCCGCGGGATCTCCTACGAGCAGTACTTC. Protein product: CASSSIRGISYEQYF.

This clonotype was seen a handful of times. The chain recombines TRBV6-2 or TRBV6-3 with TRBJ2-2; D gene ambiguous. Germline CDR1 reads MNHEY; CDR2 reads SVGEGT. The germline V and J ends were trimmed by 3 bases and 6 bases, with 5 bases remaining between them. The CDR3 contains 12 residues. The CDR3 DNA reads TGTGCCAGCAGTTATGCGGCCGGGGAGCTGTTTTTT. Protein: CASSYAAGELFF.

The V and J genes are TRBV28 and TRBJ2-7, with 7 bases matching TRBD1. Germline CDR1 and CDR2: MDHEN and SYDVKM. The trim removed 6 bases at V and 0 bases at J, leaving 8 bases unmatched. This CDR3 is built from 15 residues. CDR3 loop: CASSTTGLSSYEQYF. CDR3 nucleotides: TGTGCCAGCAGCACGACAGGGCTAAGCTCCTACGAGCAGTACTTC.

This clonotype was counted only a few times. This sequence joins TRBV11-2 and TRBJ2-3; D is unresolved. Trimming stripped 6 bases from V and 7 bases from J, with 17 bases between. CDR3 length equals 14 residues. Germline values: CDR1 SGHAT, CDR2 FQNNGV. The DNA of the CDR3 is TGTGCCAGCAGGTCTCCCCGTACGGCCAATACGCAGTATTTT. Translation gives CASRSPRTANTQYF.

Remarks on this clonotype: A much larger clonotype is one base distant, so this may be a read error. The chain has TRBV11-2 and TRBJ2-5; tentatively, D is TRBD2 (6 bases). CDR1 SGHAT and CDR2 FQNNGV come from the germline V gene. This CDR3 region has 16 residues. CDR3 residues: CAGSFGGLGLEETQYF. CDR3 nucleotide sequence: TGTGCCGGCAGCTTCGGGGGACTTGGGTTAGAAGAGACCCAGTACTTC.

This clonotype was observed at least ten times. The chain is built from TRBV20-1 and TRBJ2-3; D is unresolved. The CDR3 spans 13 residues. Trimming took off 1 base at V and 2 bases at J, with 7 bases between the two ends. CDR1 DFQATT and CDR2 SNEGSKA come from the germline V gene (reference sequence). In nucleotides, the CDR3 is TGCAGTGCTAGAGGCCCAGTCACAGATACGCAGTATTTT. This translates into CSARGPVTDTQYF.